The TCR beta chain described here comes from a study of T cell responses to AZD1222 COVID-19 vaccine (dated by TCRdb to about 2021). Study-level background: A total of 230 to 250 trial participants underwent TCR sequencing, of whom about 200 received two doses of AZD1222 and some 25 received two doses of the MenACWY control vaccine. Trial participants were enrolled by age into subgroups of 18-55, 56-69 and 70-plus years, and around 150, 28 and 57 TCR-sequenced participants, respectively, were included in these subgroups.

The meaning of the sample's time point label: about 28 days (+/-7) after the second vaccine dose. Because spike-specific TCR depth and breadth did not differ between the two schedules, AZD1222 recipients who got a second dose at roughly 4 weeks were pooled with those who got a second dose at roughly 12 weeks. The vaccinee samples were drawn from two UK trials, COV001 and COV002, one of which was a single-blind randomized controlled phase 2/3 trial testing AZD1222 (ChAdOx1 nCoV-19) in healthy adults. Trial participant PBMC samples were collected at day 0 and day 28 after the second dose for TCRbeta chain sequencing. Turning to this clone: No antigen is known for it. Base qualities are not recorded, but no much larger clone differs from it by a single base.

The paper's findings and limits, for the study overall: Nearly half of unique spike-specific TCRs reportedly recognized epitopes outside regions mutated in the B.1.351 and B.1.1.7 variants. The 56-69-year group was small, and its depth increase did not reach significance, likely because of low power. Conclusions about previously exposed vaccinees were limited because only six or seven AZD1222 recipients were SARS-CoV-2 seropositive at baseline. After two AZD1222 doses, both the breadth and the depth of spike-specific TCRs were significantly higher than at day 0 and than in MenACWY recipients. Most participants were white British and females outnumbered males, and the authors suggested that clonal diversity may have been underestimated. Vaccine-associated CD4 TCRs spanned the whole spike protein, with dominant responses in regions 160-218 and 743-854. Because no day 14 peak-response samples were available, the repertoires could be characterized only after the peak T cell response.

The CDR3 regions of human TCRbeta chains were analyzed by immunosequencing. Concerning the study's data processing: Repertoire TCRs were matched against a reference library of SARS-CoV-2-specific TCRs generated with the MIRA antigen-specificity platform. Breadth was defined as the fraction of unique TCRs that were SARS-CoV-2-associated. Depth was defined as the fraction of total T cells that were SARS-CoV-2-associated. Using the MIRA data, each spike-specific TCR was mapped to the spike region that the TCR reacts to and placed in a CD4 or CD8 class. Log10-transformed breadth and depth values were compared by one-way ANOVA with Sidak's multiple comparisons tests. TCRdb re-hosts the immuneACCESS table, in-frame sequences only. Its copies lack some clones; in the studies checked, an unresolved V gene accounts for under half of them, and the cause for the rest is not known. V and J calls and clone size are as listed in that table; D and trimming were resolved from the DNA. The sample records about 70,000 clones, about 90% of which are singletons. The top ten clones comprise under 1.5% of the sample.

Source: peripheral blood, taken 28 days after the second AZD1222 dose. The receptor's source is an adult who received the AZD1222 COVID-19 vaccine.

The nucleotide sequence is given as TGTGCCAGCAGCCGCTTAGTGCGGTTAGCTAGCACAGATACGCAGTATTTT. It is translated as CASSRLVRLASTDTQYF. This chain is built from TRBV3-1 (or the pseudogene TRBV3-2) and TRBJ2-3; there is no confident call for the D gene. Reading from cysteine to phenylalanine, the CDR3 counts 17 amino acids. Just CDR3 DNA is preserved here, 51 bases in frame from base 1. As encoded in the germline V gene (reference sequence), CDR1 is LGHDT while CDR2 is YNNKEL. V was cut back by 4 bases and J by 0 bases, leaving a gap of 17 bases between them.